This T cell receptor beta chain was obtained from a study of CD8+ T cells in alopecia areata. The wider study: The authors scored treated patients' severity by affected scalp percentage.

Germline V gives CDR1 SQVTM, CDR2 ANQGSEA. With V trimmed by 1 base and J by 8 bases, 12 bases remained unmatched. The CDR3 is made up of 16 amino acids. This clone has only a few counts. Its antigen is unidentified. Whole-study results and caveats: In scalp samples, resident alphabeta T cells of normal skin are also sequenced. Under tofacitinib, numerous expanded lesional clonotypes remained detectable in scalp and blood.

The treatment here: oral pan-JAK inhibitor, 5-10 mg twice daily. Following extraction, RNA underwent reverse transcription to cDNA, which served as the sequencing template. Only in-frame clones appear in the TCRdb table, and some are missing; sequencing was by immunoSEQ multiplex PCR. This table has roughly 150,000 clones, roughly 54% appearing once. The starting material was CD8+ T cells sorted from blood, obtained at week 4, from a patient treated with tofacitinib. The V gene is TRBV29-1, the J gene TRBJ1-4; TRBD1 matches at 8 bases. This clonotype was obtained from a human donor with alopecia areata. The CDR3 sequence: CSVEGTDRGDGEKLFF. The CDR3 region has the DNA TGCAGCGTTGAAGGTACCGACAGGGGTGACGGGGAAAAACTGTTTTTT.